This T cell receptor (beta chain) is from a study of early T cells in non-severe SARS-CoV-2 infection. Germline trimming cut 5 bases from V and 4 bases from J; bases unmatched to any gene: 3. The CDR3 has 13 residues. The germline CDR1 and CDR2 sequences are SGHRS and YFSETQ. TCRdb re-derived calls from the 5' RACE reads in MiXCR, one entry per CDR3 protein. The repertoire includes 55,000 to 75,000 distinct CDR3 sequences, less than 9.5% of them detected once, and about 3.2% sits in the top ten. This receptor was taken from an adult who was a healthcare worker with PCR-confirmed SARS-CoV-2 infection or an uninfected control (not recorded which). This chain links TRBV5-1 with TRBJ1-1; TRBD1 matches at 9 bases. Sequencing input: whole blood. CDR3 sequence (DNA): TGCGCCAGCAGTTTGACAGGGGGCACTGAAGCTTTCTTT. It yields the protein CASSLTGGTEAFF. The variable domain in full, with the rest retrieved from reference TRBV5-1 and TRBJ1-1, is KAGVTQTPRYLIKTRGQQVTLSCSPISGHRSVSWYQQTPGQGLQFLFEYFSETQRNKGNFPGRFSGRQFSNSRSEMNVSTLELGDSALYLCASSLTGGTEAFFGQGTRLTVV.